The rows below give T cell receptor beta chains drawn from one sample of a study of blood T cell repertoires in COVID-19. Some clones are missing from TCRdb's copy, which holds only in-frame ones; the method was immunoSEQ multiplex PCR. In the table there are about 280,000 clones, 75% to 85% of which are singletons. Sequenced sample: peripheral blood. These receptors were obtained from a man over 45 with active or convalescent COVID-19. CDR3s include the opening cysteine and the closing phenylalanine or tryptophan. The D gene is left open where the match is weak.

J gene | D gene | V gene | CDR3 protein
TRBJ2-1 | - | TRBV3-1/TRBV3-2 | CASSQDVETARIYNEQFF
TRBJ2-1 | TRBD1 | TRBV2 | CASSDEGQNNEQFF
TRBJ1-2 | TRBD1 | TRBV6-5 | CASSSFEDRGGYTF
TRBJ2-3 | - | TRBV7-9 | CASSLAFGFTDTQYF
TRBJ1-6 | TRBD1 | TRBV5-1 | CASSLDGGTAYNSPLHF
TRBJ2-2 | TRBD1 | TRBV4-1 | CASSHEGAQAGELFF
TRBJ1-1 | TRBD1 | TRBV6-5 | CASRSGTGLTEAFF
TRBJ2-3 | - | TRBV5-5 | CASSSQAGPDTQYF
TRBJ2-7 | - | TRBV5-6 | CASSSGTYYEQYF
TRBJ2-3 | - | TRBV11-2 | CASSSMRRTDTQYF
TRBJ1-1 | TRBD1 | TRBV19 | CASSIRGRDTEAFF
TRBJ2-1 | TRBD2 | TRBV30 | CAWSTSAGSYNEQFF
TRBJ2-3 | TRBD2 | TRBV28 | CASSPRQLARSTDTQYF
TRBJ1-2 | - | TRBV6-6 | CASSPGGGTEGYTF
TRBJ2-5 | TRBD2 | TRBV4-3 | CASSQGTSGGGGTQYF
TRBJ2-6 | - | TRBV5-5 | CASSLLVGASGANVLTF
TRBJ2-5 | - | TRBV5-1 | CASRRETQYF
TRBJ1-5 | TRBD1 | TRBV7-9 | CASSLGTGGFGQPQHF
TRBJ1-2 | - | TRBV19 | CASSRGGSNYGYTF
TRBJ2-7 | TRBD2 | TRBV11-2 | CASSLEAGGTYEQYF
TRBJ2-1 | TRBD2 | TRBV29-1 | CSVAEHSSGSEWYEQFF